The 12 T cell receptor beta chains listed next were all sequenced from one sample in a study of blood T cell repertoires in COVID-19. This table comes from immunoSEQ multiplex PCR, and its TCRdb copy is limited to in-frame clones, with some not included. The sample has about 380,000 clones; roughly 85% are singletons. The sequencing sample was made of peripheral blood. Receptors were obtained from a woman younger than 35 with acute or convalescent COVID-19.

V usage is TRBV20-1 and J usage is TRBJ2-7; maybe TRBD1 (5 bases). Trimming took 3 bases from V and 1 from J, leaving 13 bases between them. In germline, CDR1 is DFQATT, CDR2 SNEGSKA (reference sequence). This CDR3 comprises 14 residues. CDR3 in amino acids: CSASRSGKSYEQYF. Written as DNA, the CDR3 is TGCAGTGCTAGTCGGTCAGGGAAGTCCTACGAGCAGTACTTC.

This clone appeared once. The rearrangement joins TRBV7-9 to TRBJ2-1, with 14 bases aligning to TRBD2. CDR3 length: 16 amino acids. J was trimmed by 9 bases and V by 4 bases; bases with no gene match: 8. Germline loops: CDR1 SEHNR, CDR2 FQNEAQ (reference sequence). CDR3 region: CASSSTGTSGSLEQFF. The CDR3 DNA reads TGTGCCAGCAGCTCAACCGGGACTAGCGGGAGTCTTGAGCAGTTCTTC.

The chain combines TRBV6-5 with TRBJ2-3; tentative D call: TRBD1 (5 bases). Germline CDR1 and CDR2: MNHEY and SVGAGI. The CDR3 totals 12 residues. V gave up 6 bases and J gave up 5 bases, with 9 bases separating them. Here the CDR3 reads CASSRAQDTQYF. The CDR3 DNA sequence: TGTGCCAGCAGCAGGGCCCAAGATACGCAGTATTTT.

The chain couples TRBV27 to TRBJ2-1; weak D call: TRBD2 (7 bases). There are 18 residues in the CDR3. V shed 6 bases and J shed 0 bases, with 21 bases lying between them. Germline CDR1 MNHEY, CDR2 SMNVEV (reference sequence). In nucleotides, the CDR3 is TGTGCCAGCAGCGGACTAGGGGGGGTCACACACTCCTACAATGAGCAGTTCTTC. The encoded protein is CASSGLGGVTHSYNEQFF.

J is TRBJ2-2 and V is TRBV5-1; D remains unclear. The CDR3 is 14 residues long. V was cut by 0 bases and J by 1 base, with 4 bases left in between. CDR1 is SGHRS, CDR2 YFSETQ, per germline. CDR3 in amino acids: CASSLVQNTGELFF. CDR3 nucleotides: TGCGCCAGCAGCTTGGTTCAGAACACCGGGGAGCTGTTTTTT.

This clone was seen only once. The gene calls are TRBV19 and TRBJ1-5; D is uncertain. The V end was cut by 5 bases, the J end by 11 bases, with 25 bases between. The CDR3 consists of 16 residues. Per germline, CDR1 LNHDA and CDR2 SQIVND (reference sequence). CDR3 bases: TGTGCCAGTAGTCCCTACCTCGGAGGGTCATCAGCGGCCCAGCATTTT. It specifies CASSPYLGGSSAAQHF.

V gene TRBV19 combines with J gene TRBJ1-4, with 7 bases matching TRBD1. This CDR3 contains 13 residues. The germline CDR1 and CDR2 sequences are LNHDA and SQIVND (reference sequence). V lost 4 bases to trimming and J lost 5 bases; unmatched junction nucleotides: 1. The CDR3 spells CASSRDRNEKLFF. Here the CDR3 DNA reads TGTGCCAGTAGTAGGGACAGAAATGAAAAACTGTTTTTT.

Turning to this clone: Other DNA variants within this sample encode the same CDR3. CDR3 DNA: TGTGCCAGTAGAACAGGGGGTGGTTCACCCCTCCACTTT. This gives the protein CASRTGGGSPLHF. V is TRBV19 and J is TRBJ1-6; 8 bases map to TRBD1. CDR1 LNHDA and CDR2 SQIVND come from the germline V gene (reference sequence). V lost 6 bases to trimming and J lost 9 bases; unmatched junction nucleotides: 4. The CDR3 loop spans 13 amino acids.

The chain links TRBV10-1 to TRBJ2-1; 9 nucleotides align to TRBD2. This CDR3 has 16 amino acids. V gave up 4 bases and J gave up 3 bases; unmatched junction bases: 7. Germline values: CDR1 WNHNN, CDR2 SYGVQD (reference sequence). The DNA of the CDR3 is TGCGCCAGCAGTGGCTCTAGCGGGAAAGGCTACAATGAGCAGTTCTTC. This encodes CASSGSSGKGYNEQFF.

V gene TRBV5-6 combines with J gene TRBJ2-7; maybe TRBD1 (6 bases). The CDR3 is 15 amino acids. The ends were cut back, 4 bases at V and 3 bases at J, with 17 bases in the middle. Germline V gene data show CDR1 as SGHDT and CDR2 as YYEEEE. The CDR3 sequence: CASSATGTTVYEQYF. CDR3 bases: TGTGCCAGCAGCGCTACCGGGACAACTGTCTACGAGCAGTACTTC.

This rearrangement joins TRBV19 to TRBJ2-2, with 9 bases lining up with TRBD1. Germline loops: CDR1 LNHDA, CDR2 SQIVND (reference sequence). V lost 6 bases and J lost 6; bases outside the gene matches: 5. This CDR3 spans 14 amino acids. CDR3 loop: CASSRDRDPGELFF. The CDR3 DNA reads TGTGCCAGTAGCCGGGACAGGGATCCCGGGGAGCTGTTTTTT.

The V gene is TRBV12-3 or TRBV12-4, the J gene TRBJ2-1, with a possible D match to TRBD1 (5 bases). V lost 3 bases to trimming and J lost 8 bases, with 11 bases between them. The CDR3 contains 13 residues. The CDR3 region has the DNA TGTGCCAGCAGTTTGACAGCTTATGATGAGCAGTTCTTC. It codes for CASSLTAYDEQFF.